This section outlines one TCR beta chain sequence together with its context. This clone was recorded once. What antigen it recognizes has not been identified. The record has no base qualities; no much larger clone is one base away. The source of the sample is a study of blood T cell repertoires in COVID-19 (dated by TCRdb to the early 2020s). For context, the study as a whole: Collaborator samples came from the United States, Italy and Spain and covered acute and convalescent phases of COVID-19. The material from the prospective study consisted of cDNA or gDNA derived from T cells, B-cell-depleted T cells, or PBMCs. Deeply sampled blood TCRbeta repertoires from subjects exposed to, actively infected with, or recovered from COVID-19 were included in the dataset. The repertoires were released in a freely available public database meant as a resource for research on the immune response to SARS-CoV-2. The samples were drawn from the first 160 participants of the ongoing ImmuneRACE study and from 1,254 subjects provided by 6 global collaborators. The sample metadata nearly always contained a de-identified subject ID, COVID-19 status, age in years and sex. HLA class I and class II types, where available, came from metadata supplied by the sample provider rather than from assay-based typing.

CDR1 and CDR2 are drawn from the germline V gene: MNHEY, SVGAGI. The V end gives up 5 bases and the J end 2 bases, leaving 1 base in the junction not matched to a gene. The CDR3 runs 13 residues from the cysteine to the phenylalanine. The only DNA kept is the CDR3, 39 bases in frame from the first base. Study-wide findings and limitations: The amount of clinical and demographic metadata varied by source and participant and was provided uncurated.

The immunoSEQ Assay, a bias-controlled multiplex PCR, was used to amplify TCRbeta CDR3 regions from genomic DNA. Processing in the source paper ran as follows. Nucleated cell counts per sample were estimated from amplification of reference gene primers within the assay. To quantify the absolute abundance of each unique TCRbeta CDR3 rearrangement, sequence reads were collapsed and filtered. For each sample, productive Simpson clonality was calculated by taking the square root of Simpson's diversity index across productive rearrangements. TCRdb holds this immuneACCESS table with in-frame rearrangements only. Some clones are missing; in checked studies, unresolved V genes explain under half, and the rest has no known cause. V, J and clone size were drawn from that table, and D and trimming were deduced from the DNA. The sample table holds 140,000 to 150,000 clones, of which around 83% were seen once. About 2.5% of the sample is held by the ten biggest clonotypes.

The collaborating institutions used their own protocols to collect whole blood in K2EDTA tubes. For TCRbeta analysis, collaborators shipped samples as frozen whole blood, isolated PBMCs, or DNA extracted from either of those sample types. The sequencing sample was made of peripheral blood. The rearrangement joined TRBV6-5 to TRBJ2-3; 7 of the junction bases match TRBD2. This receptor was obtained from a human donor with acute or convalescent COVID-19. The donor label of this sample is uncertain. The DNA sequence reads TGTGCCAGCAGTCAGCGGGACACAGATACGCAGTATTTT. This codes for CASSQRDTDTQYF.